The T cell receptor beta chain under discussion was sequenced for a study of beta chain features in type 1 diabetes. The study reverse transcribed the entire isolated RNA, so it sequenced expressed TCRB transcripts. Profiling relied on immunoSEQ multiplex PCR, and the TCRdb table lists in-frame clones only, not all of them. Counted here are a few hundred thousand clones, 9.6% occurring once; the ten biggest clones make up 0.6%. General study points: The naive, central memory and Treg TCRB repertoires looked more alike in patients than they did in healthy donors. Among all four CD4+ subsets, Type 1 diabetes patients had TCRB CDR3s that were moderately but significantly shorter. More deletions and fewer insertions at VDJ junctions were found in patients with type 1 diabetes.

Regarding this clone: The antigen is undetermined. The sample holds other DNA sequences that translate to the same CDR3.

Germline V gene data show CDR1 as SGHVS and CDR2 as FQNEAQ. This CDR3 is built from 13 residues. Deletions cut 1 base from V and 2 bases from J, with 5 bases between. The sequence derives from a man aged 25-40 years with type 1 diabetes. The chain links TRBV7-8 to TRBJ2-5, with D uncertain. Sequenced: central memory CD4+ T cells from blood. The DNA of the CDR3 is TGTGCCAGCAGCTTAGGGCGTCAAGAGACCCAGTACTTC. Translated: CASSLGRQETQYF. The full variable domain, rest sourced from reference TRBV7-8 and TRBJ2-5, is GAGVSQSPRYKVAKRGQDVALRCDPISGHVSLFWYQQALGQGPEFLTYFQNEAQLDKSGLPSDRFFAERPEGSVSTLKIQRTQQEDSAVYLCASSLGRQETQYFGPGTRLLVL.